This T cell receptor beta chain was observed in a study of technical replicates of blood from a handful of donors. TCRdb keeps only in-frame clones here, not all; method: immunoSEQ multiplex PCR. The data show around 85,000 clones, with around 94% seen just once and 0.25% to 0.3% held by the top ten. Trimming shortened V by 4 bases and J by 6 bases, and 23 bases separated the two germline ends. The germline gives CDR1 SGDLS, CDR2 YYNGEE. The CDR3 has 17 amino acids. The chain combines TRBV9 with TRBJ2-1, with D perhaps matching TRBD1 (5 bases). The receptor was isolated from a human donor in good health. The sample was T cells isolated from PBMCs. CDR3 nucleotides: TGTGCCAGCAGCAAAGGCGTCGACAGAAGGGCGCTCAATGAGCAGTTCTTC. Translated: CASSKGVDRRALNEQFF.